This is a list of T cell receptor beta chains from one sample in a study of breast tumors, draining lymph nodes, adjacent tissues. TCRdb re-called the multiplex PCR reads through MiXCR, storing one row per CDR3 protein. The sample includes 150,000 to 200,000 distinct CDR3 sequences, approximately 30% of them seen just once. Sequencing was done on a sample of axillary lymph node tissue. These receptor sequences come from a female donor with breast cancer. Some clones in this sample may be carry-over from other donors' samples. The conserved cysteine and the conserved F or W are not part of the CDR3 here.

length	V	J	CDR3
14	TRBV7-6	TRBJ2-1	ASSFYSDRLYNEQF
14	TRBV19	TRBJ1-3	ASRAGTAVGGNTIY
13	TRBV19	TRBJ1-2	ASSKGTAANYGYT
13	TRBV5-4	TRBJ2-5	ASSLSGAPTETQY
13	TRBV18	TRBJ2-7	ASSPPSGPGHEQY
12	TRBV7-6	TRBJ2-1	ASSLVLAGDEQF
17	TRBV25-1	TRBJ2-3	AASPGTSRFRVGTDTQY
11	TRBV2	TRBJ2-1	ASRAGVINEQF
12	TRBV6-1	TRBJ2-7	ASSAIQASYEQY
10	TRBV7-3	TRBJ1-2	ASSLQGYGYT
14	TRBV13	TRBJ2-7	ASSLGTGGAIHEQY
13	TRBV4-1	TRBJ2-7	ASSLEAGSVSEQY
12	TRBV3-1	TRBJ2-7	ASRSAGGTYEQY
13	TRBV5-4	TRBJ1-2	ASSSISTAHYGYT
13	TRBV6-5	TRBJ1-2	ASSYRQEWFDGYT
15	TRBV12-3/TRBV12-4	TRBJ1-6	ASSLETQTGGNSPLH
13	TRBV5-4	TRBJ2-5	ASSLFGTAQETQY
14	TRBV7-9	TRBJ2-3	ASSTTDRGLTDTQY
13	TRBV6-1	TRBJ2-7	ASSETDRDSYEQY
10	TRBV11-2	TRBJ2-7	ASSPGGYAQY
14	TRBV12-3/TRBV12-4	TRBJ2-2	ASSPLTATNTGELF
10	TRBV7-9	TRBJ1-2	ASSIQGHGYT
12	TRBV12-3/TRBV12-4	TRBJ1-4	ATCTGQHNEKLF
14	TRBV3-1	TRBJ1-2	ASSRPKGQANYGHT
14	TRBV5-1	TRBJ2-3	ASSRLTSGNTDTQY
10	TRBV29-1	TRBJ1-1	SVEADRAEAF
12	TRBV7-2	TRBJ1-5	ASSFDRGLGPQH
10	TRBV5-1	TRBJ2-2	ASSYNPGELF
15	TRBV11-2	TRBJ2-2	ASSLDRPARGTGELF
14	TRBV20-1	TRBJ2-5	SARDRGSDRGIPGY
12	TRBV5-8	TRBJ2-7	ASSSGERRDEQY